This is a list of T cell receptor beta chains from one sample in a study of blood T cell repertoires in COVID-19. TCRdb's table, derived via immunoSEQ multiplex PCR, lists solely in-frame clones and lacks some. The repertoire includes 98,000 or so clones, roughly 91% of them detected once, and 5.5% to 7% sits in the top ten. Sequencing used peripheral blood. The origin of the receptors is a human donor in a cohort sampled during active COVID-19. Each CDR3 is given with its conserved first and last residue. A D gene is named only where the DNA matches it firmly. Not every row has a clone size; where given, it reads once, few, many or a size class.

TRBJ1-4	few	TRBD1	TRBV15	CATSANQGAGNEKLFF	TGTGCCACCAGCGCAAATCAGGGGGCCGGGAATGAAAAACTGTTTTTT
TRBJ1-4	-	-	TRBV4-2	CASSQGHNEKLFF	TGTGCCAGCAGCCAAGGGCACAATGAAAAACTGTTTTTT
TRBJ2-7	-	-	TRBV28	CASLNHKPEGQSSYEQYF	TGTGCCAGCCTCAACCACAAACCCGAGGGCCAGAGCTCCTACGAGCAGTACTTC
TRBJ2-7	-	TRBD1	TRBV11-2	CASSLESRTGFLEQYF	TGTGCCAGCAGCTTAGAATCGCGGACAGGGTTTTTGGAGCAGTACTTC
TRBJ2-7	-	TRBD1	TRBV5-6	CASNSPRQGGSYEQYF	TGTGCCAGCAACTCCCCCCGACAGGGTGGCTCCTACGAGCAGTACTTC
TRBJ1-1	-	TRBD1	TRBV7-8	CASSRDRMNTEAFF	TGTGCCAGCAGCCGGGACAGAATGAACACTGAAGCTTTCTTT
TRBJ2-1	-	-	TRBV7-9	CASSSPTDLSYNEQFF	TGTGCCAGCAGCTCCCCGACAGATCTCTCCTACAATGAGCAGTTCTTC
TRBJ2-3	-	-	TRBV7-9	CASSFGRGPYF	TGTGCCAGCAGCTTCGGGAGGGGGCCGTATTTT
TRBJ2-2	-	-	TRBV11-1	CASSLAAIGELFF	TGTGCCAGCAGCTTAGCAGCGATCGGGGAGCTGTTTTTT
TRBJ1-4	-	TRBD1	TRBV28	CASSSGTALNEKLFF	TGTGCCAGCAGTTCCGGGACAGCCCTCAATGAAAAACTGTTTTTT
TRBJ1-2	-	TRBD1	TRBV15	CATSRTLDRPLGYTF	TGTGCCACCAGCAGAACCCTGGACAGGCCCTTGGGCTACACCTTC
TRBJ1-1	-	-	TRBV9	CASSPVDRLNTEAFF	TGTGCCAGCAGCCCCGTTGACAGATTGAACACTGAAGCTTTCTTT
TRBJ1-1	many	TRBD1	TRBV19	CASGPTGSVALAFF	TGTGCCAGTGGACCGACAGGGTCTGTGGCTCTAGCTTTCTTT
TRBJ2-4	-	TRBD2	TRBV2	CASSESPGLALNIQYF	TGTGCCAGCAGTGAATCCCCGGGACTAGCCTTAAACATTCAGTACTTC
TRBJ1-2	-	-	TRBV28	CASSPYRQDGYTF	TGTGCCAGCAGTCCCTACCGACAGGATGGCTACACCTTC
TRBJ2-6	-	TRBD1	TRBV5-1	CASTLIGQGASGANVLTF	TGCGCCAGCACCTTAATCGGACAGGGGGCGTCCGGGGCCAACGTCCTGACTTTC
TRBJ2-7	-	-	TRBV4-2	CASSLLPNYEQYF	TGTGCCAGCAGCCTCCTACCGAATTACGAGCAGTACTTC
TRBJ1-3	few	-	TRBV4-1	CASSPVVSGNTIYF	TGCGCCAGCAGCCCAGTGGTCTCTGGAAACACCATATATTTT
TRBJ2-1	-	-	TRBV21-1	CASSSSVYRGDEQFF	TGTGCCAGCAGCAGTTCAGTATATAGAGGCGATGAGCAGTTCTTC
TRBJ2-7	-	TRBD1	TRBV5-6	CASSTNRGRIYEQYF	TGTGCCAGCAGCACCAACAGGGGGAGAATCTACGAGCAGTACTTC
TRBJ2-7	-	-	TRBV11-2	CASSPPGSSSSYEQYF	TGTGCCAGCAGTCCCCCGGGAAGTTCCAGCTCCTACGAGCAGTACTTC
TRBJ2-7	-	-	TRBV28	CASASDYSYEQYF	TGTGCCAGCGCCAGTGATTACTCCTACGAGCAGTACTTC
TRBJ2-7	-	TRBD2	TRBV5-4	CASSPGTSGRRSYEQYF	TGTGCCAGCAGCCCCGGGACTAGCGGGAGAAGGTCCTACGAGCAGTACTTC
TRBJ1-1	-	TRBD1	TRBV4-3	CASSPSGQGARNTEAFF	TGCGCCAGCAGCCCCAGTGGTCAGGGGGCCCGGAACACTGAAGCTTTCTTT
TRBJ1-1	-	-	TRBV3-1/TRBV3-2	CASSPGHPNTEAFF	TGTGCCAGCAGCCCAGGGCATCCGAACACTGAAGCTTTCTTT
TRBJ2-1	-	TRBD1	TRBV18	CASSRTGYYNEQFF	TGTGCCAGCTCTAGGACAGGGTACTACAATGAGCAGTTCTTC
TRBJ1-5	-	TRBD1	TRBV6-5	CASIRDRGPQPQHF	TGTGCCAGCATTAGGGACAGGGGGCCTCAGCCCCAGCATTTT
TRBJ1-1	-	-	TRBV6-2/TRBV6-3	CASSQVRTAEAFF	TGTGCCAGCAGTCAGGTCCGTACCGCTGAAGCTTTCTTT
TRBJ1-2	-	-	TRBV9	CASSGSGGPNYGYTF	TGTGCCAGCAGCGGCAGTGGAGGACCTAACTATGGCTACACCTTC
TRBJ1-5	-	-	TRBV7-8	CASSLVGVQPQHF	TGTGCCAGCAGCTTAGTGGGCGTCCAGCCCCAGCATTTT
TRBJ1-2	-	-	TRBV5-1	CASSNGSRIHYGYTF	TGCGCCAGCAGCAACGGGAGCCGAATACACTATGGCTACACCTTC
TRBJ2-2	-	TRBD2	TRBV11-3	CASSLRPPGTSAGELFF	TGTGCCAGCAGCTTAAGGCCCCCTGGGACTAGCGCCGGGGAGCTGTTTTTT
TRBJ2-3	-	-	TRBV6-5	CASSYPSGTSTDTQYF	TGTGCCAGCAGTTACCCGTCGGGGACTAGCACAGATACGCAGTATTTT
TRBJ2-5	-	TRBD2	TRBV14	CASSQGYGRLGETQYF	TGTGCCAGCAGCCAAGGATACGGGAGGTTGGGAGAGACCCAGTACTTC
TRBJ1-2	few	-	TRBV7-9	CASSFPAGDGYTF	TGTGCCAGCAGCTTCCCGGCAGGGGATGGCTACACCTTC
TRBJ2-6	-	-	TRBV19	CASSIYSSGANVLTF	TGTGCCAGTAGTATATATAGCTCTGGGGCCAACGTCCTGACTTTC
TRBJ2-1	-	-	TRBV28	CASSQPAGIYNEQFF	TGTGCCAGCAGCCAACCCGCGGGGATATACAATGAGCAGTTCTTC
TRBJ1-5	-	-	TRBV18	CASSPDSYQPQHF	TGTGCCAGCTCACCAGACAGTTATCAGCCCCAGCATTTT
TRBJ2-7	-	TRBD2	TRBV5-5	CASSFVLAGSRAEQYF	TGTGCCAGCAGCTTCGTACTAGCGGGAAGTAGGGCCGAGCAGTACTTC
TRBJ1-5	-	-	TRBV2	CASRSTAQPQHF	TGTGCCAGCAGATCGACAGCTCAGCCCCAGCATTTT
TRBJ2-1	once	-	TRBV5-1	CASSLNTPGEQFF	TGCGCCAGCAGTTTAAATACACCAGGTGAGCAGTTCTTC
TRBJ2-7	-	TRBD1	TRBV5-1	CASSLRTGLESYEQYF	TGCGCCAGCAGCTTGAGGACAGGGCTTGAATCTTACGAGCAGTACTTC
TRBJ2-3	-	TRBD2	TRBV7-2	CASSLKLAGGTDTQYF	TGTGCCAGCAGCTTAAAGCTAGCGGGAGGGACAGATACGCAGTATTTT
TRBJ2-1	-	TRBD1	TRBV9	CASGTGTPFDEQFF	TGTGCCAGCGGGACAGGGACACCTTTCGATGAGCAGTTCTTC
TRBJ1-6	-	-	TRBV30	CAWSVRGPLHF	TGTGCCTGGAGTGTAAGGGGACCCCTCCACTTT
TRBJ2-7	-	TRBD1	TRBV6-2/TRBV6-3	CASSYGQDFYEQYF	TGTGCCAGCAGTTACGGACAGGATTTCTACGAGCAGTACTTC
TRBJ1-2	-	-	TRBV29-1	CSVRVSGGYTF	TGCAGCGTCCGGGTCTCTGGCGGCTACACCTTC
TRBJ1-2	-	TRBD1	TRBV18	CASSPKRNRGYGYTF	TGTGCCAGCTCACCAAAGAGAAACAGGGGTTATGGCTACACCTTC
TRBJ1-2	-	-	TRBV6-2/TRBV6-3	CASSPGGRELYGYTF	TGTGCCAGCAGCCCCGGGGGGCGGGAGCTCTATGGCTACACCTTC
TRBJ1-1	-	-	TRBV27	CASSPPGRLTEAFF	TGTGCCAGCAGTCCTCCGGGGAGGTTGACTGAAGCTTTCTTT
TRBJ2-3	-	TRBD2	TRBV29-1	CSVDGGGSYTDTQYF	TGCAGCGTTGATGGTGGCGGGAGTTACACAGATACGCAGTATTTT
TRBJ2-3	-	-	TRBV2	CASSEGLITDTQYF	TGTGCCAGCAGTGAGGGACTCATCACAGATACGCAGTATTTT
TRBJ1-6	-	TRBD1	TRBV3-1/TRBV3-2	CASSHTGESPLHF	TGTGCCAGCAGCCACACAGGGGAATCACCCCTCCACTTT